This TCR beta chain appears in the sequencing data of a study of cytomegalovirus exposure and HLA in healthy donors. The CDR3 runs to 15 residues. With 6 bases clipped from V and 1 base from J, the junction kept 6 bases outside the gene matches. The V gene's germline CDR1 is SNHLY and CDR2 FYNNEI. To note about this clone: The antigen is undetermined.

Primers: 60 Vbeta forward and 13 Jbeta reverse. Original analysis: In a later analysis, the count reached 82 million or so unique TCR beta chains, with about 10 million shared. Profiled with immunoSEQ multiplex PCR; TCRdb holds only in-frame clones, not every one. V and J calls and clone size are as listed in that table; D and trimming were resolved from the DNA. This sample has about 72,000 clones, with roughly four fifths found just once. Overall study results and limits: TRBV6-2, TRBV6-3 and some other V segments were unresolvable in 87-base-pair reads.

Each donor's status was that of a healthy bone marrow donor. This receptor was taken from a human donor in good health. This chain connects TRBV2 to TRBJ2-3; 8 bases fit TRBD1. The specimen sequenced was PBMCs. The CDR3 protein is CASRMPGQGTDTQYF. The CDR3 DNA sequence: TGTGCCAGCAGGATGCCGGGACAGGGCACAGATACGCAGTATTTT.